This record covers a single T cell receptor beta chain. Its antigen is not identified. It was with 60 Vbeta and 13 Jbeta primers that the PCR ran. The protocol was immunoSEQ multiplex PCR, while the TCRdb copy is restricted to in-frame clones and leaves out a portion. Of some 60,000 clones in the sample, roughly four fifths were seen once. The data originate from a study of cytomegalovirus exposure and HLA in healthy donors. Whole-study results and caveats: A later analysis associated some 16,000 TCR beta sequences with HLA alleles at a 0.05 false discovery rate.

The length of the CDR3 is 15 residues. Trimming shortened V by 2 bases and J by 1 base, and 12 bases separated the two germline ends. CDR1 and CDR2 from the germline V gene are SGHRS and YFSETQ. Participants comprised healthy donors of bone marrow. The chain joins TRBV5-1 to TRBJ1-1; D is undetermined. Input material: PBMCs. The clonotype originates from a middle-aged man in good health and CMV-seronegative. The CDR3 DNA sequence: TGCGCCAGCAGCTTCACCTACAGCCCGAACACTGAAGCTTTCTTT. This translates into CASSFTYSPNTEAFF.